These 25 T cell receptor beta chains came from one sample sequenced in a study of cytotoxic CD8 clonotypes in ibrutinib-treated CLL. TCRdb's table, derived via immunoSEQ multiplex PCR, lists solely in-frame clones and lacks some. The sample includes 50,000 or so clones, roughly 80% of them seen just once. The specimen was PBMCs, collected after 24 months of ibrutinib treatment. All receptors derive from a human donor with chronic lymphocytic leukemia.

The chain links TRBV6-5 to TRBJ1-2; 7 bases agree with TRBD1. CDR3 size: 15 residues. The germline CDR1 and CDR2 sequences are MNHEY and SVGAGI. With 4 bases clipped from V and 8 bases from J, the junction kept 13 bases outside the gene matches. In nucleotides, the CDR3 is TGTGCCAGCAGTTCTCAAACAGGGGATATTCAAGGCTACACCTTC. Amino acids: CASSSQTGDIQGYTF.

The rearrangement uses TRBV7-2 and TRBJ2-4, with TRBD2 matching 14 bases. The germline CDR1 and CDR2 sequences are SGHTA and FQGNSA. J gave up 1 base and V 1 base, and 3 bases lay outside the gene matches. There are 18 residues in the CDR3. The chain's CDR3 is CASSLGGLAGVAKNIQYF. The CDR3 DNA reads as TGTGCCAGCAGCTTAGGGGGACTAGCGGGAGTCGCCAAAAACATTCAGTACTTC.

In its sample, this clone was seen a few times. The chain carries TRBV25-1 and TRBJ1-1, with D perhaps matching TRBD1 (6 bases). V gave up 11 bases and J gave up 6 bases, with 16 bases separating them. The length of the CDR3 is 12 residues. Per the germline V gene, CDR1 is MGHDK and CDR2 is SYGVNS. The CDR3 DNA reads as TGTGCCTCAAGGGCAGGGGTAGCTGAAGCTTTCTTT. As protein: CASRAGVAEAFF. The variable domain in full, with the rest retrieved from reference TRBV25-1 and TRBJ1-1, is EADIYQTPRYLVIGTGKKITLECSQTMGHDKMYWYQQDPGMELHLIHYSYGVNSTEKGDLSSESTVSRIRTEHFPLTLESARPSHTSQYLCASRAGVAEAFFGQGTRLTVV.

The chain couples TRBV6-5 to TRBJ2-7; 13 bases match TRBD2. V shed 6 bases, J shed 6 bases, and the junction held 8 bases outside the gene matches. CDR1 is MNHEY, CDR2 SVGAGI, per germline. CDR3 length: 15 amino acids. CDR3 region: CASRAGTSGTREQYF. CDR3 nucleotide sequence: TGTGCCAGCAGAGCCGGGACTAGCGGGACTCGCGAGCAGTACTTC.

Here the CDR3 DNA reads TGTGCCGGGTCCGATAGCGGAAACTACAATGAGCAGTTCTTC. It specifies CAGSDSGNYNEQFF. J is TRBJ2-1 and V is TRBV28; D perhaps matches TRBD2 (6 bases). Between the trimmed V and J ends, which lost 11 bases and 3 bases, there was a span of 17 bases. Germline V gene lookup returns CDR1 MDHEN and CDR2 SYDVKM. The CDR3 covers 14 residues.

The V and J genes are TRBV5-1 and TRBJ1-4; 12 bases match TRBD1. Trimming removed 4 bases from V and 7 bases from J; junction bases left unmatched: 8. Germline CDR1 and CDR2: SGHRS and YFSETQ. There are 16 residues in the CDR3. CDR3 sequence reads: CASSGTGTGGGEKLFF. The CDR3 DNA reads TGCGCCAGCAGCGGAACCGGGACAGGGGGCGGTGAAAAACTGTTTTTT.

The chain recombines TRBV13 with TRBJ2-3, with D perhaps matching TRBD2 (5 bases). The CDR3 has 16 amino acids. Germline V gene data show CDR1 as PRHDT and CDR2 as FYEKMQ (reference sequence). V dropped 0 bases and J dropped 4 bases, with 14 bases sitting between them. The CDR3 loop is CASSLGASLFSDTQYF. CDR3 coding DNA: TGTGCCAGCAGCTTAGGAGCTAGCCTGTTCTCAGATACGCAGTATTTT.

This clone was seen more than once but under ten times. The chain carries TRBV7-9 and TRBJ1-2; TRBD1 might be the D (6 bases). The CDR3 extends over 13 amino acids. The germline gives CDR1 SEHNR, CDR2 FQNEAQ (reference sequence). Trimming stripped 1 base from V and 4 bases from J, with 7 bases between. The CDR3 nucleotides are TGTGCCAGCAGCTTAGGGGGGGCCTATGGCTACACCTTC. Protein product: CASSLGGAYGYTF.

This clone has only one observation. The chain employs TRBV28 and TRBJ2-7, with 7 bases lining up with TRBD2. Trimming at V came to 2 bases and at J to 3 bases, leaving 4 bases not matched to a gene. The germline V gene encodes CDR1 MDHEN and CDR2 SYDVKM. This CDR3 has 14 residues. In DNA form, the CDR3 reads TGTGCCAGCAGTTTAAGCGGGGCGATCTACGAGCAGTACTTC. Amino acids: CASSLSGAIYEQYF.

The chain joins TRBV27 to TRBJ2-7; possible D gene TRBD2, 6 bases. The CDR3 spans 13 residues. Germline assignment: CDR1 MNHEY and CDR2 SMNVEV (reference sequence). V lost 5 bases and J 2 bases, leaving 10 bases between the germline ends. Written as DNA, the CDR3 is TGTGCCAGCAGTCTAGCGTCTACCTACGAGCAGTACTTC. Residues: CASSLASTYEQYF.

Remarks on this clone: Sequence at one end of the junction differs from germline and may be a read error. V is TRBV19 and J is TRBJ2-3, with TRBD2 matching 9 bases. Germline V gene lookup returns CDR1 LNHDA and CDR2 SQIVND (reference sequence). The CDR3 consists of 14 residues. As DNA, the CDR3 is TGTGCCAGTAGTCTAGGGACTAGCATAGATACGCAGTATTTT. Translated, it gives CASSLGTSIDTQYF.

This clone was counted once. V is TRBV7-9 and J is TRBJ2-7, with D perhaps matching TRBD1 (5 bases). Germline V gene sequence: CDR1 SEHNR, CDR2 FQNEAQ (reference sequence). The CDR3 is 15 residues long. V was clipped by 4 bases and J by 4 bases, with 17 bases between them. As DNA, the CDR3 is TGTGCCAGCAGCTACGGACAAGGCTTCCAGTACGAGCAGTACTTC. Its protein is CASSYGQGFQYEQYF. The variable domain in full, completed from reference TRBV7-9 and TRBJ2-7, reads DTGVSQNPRHKITKRGQNVTFRCDPISEHNRLYWYRQTLGQGPEFLTYFQNEAQLEKSRLLSDRFSAERPKGSFSTLEIQRTEQGDSAMYLCASSYGQGFQYEQYFGPGTRLTVT.

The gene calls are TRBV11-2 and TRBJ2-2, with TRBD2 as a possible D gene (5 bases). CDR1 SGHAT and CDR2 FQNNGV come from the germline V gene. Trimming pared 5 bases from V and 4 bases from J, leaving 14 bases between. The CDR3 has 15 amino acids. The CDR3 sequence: CASSEITRATGELFF. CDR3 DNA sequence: TGTGCCAGCAGCGAAATCACGAGGGCCACCGGGGAGCTGTTTTTT.

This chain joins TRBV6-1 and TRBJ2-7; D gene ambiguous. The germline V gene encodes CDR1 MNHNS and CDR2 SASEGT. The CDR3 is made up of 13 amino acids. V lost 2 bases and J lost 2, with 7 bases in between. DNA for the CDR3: TGTGCCAGCAGTGAAACCCCCCCCTACGAGCAGTACTTC. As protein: CASSETPPYEQYF.

The CDR3 sequence is CASGGGTQETQYF. As DNA, the CDR3 is TGTGCCAGCGGTGGTGGCACCCAAGAGACCCAGTACTTC. J is TRBJ2-5 and V is TRBV6-1; D unresolved. Looked up from germline, CDR1 is MNHNS and CDR2 is SASEGT. V lost 8 bases to trimming and J lost 1 base, with 11 bases between them. The CDR3 totals 13 residues.

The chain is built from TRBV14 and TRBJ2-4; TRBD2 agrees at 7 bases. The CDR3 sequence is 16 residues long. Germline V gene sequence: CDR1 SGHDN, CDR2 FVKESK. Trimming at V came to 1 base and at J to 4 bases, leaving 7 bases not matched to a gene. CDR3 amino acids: CASSQVREEAKNIQYF. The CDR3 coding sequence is TGTGCCAGCAGCCAAGTCCGGGAGGAAGCAAAAAACATTCAGTACTTC.

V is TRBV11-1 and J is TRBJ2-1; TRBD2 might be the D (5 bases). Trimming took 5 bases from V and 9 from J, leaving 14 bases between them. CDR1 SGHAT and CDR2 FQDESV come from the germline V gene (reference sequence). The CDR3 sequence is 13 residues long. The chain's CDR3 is CASSLEGFTEQFF. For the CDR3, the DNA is TGTGCCAGCAGCCTCGAGGGATTTACTGAGCAGTTCTTC. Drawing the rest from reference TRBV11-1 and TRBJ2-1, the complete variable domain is EAEVAQSPRYKITEKSQAVAFWCDPISGHATLYWYRQILGQGPELLVQFQDESVVDDSQLPKDRFSAERLKGVDSTLKIQPAELGDSAMYLCASSLEGFTEQFFGPGTRLTVL.

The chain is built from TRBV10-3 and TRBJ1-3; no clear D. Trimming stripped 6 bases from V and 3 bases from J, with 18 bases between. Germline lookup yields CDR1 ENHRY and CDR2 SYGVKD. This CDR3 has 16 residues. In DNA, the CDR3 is TGTGCCATCAGATCGGCAGGTGGGGAAGATGGAAACACCATATATTTT. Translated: CAIRSAGGEDGNTIYF.

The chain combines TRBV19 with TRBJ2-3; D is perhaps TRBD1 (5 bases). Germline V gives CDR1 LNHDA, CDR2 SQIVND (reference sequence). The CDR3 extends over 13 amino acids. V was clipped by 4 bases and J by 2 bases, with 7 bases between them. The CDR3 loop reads CASSTGHTDTQYF. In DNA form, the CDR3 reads TGTGCCAGTAGTACAGGGCACACAGATACGCAGTATTTT. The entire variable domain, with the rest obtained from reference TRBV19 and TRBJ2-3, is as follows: DGGITQSPKYLFRKEGQNVTLSCEQNLNHDAMYWYRQDPGQGLRLIYYSQIVNDFQKGDIAEGYSVSREKKESFPLTVTSAQKNPTAFYLCASSTGHTDTQYFGPGTRLTVL.

CDR3 DNA sequence: TGCGCCAGCAGCTTGGAGGTTCACCGAGAGCAGTACTTC. It translates to CASSLEVHREQYF. The chain links TRBV5-1 to TRBJ2-7, with D uncertain. Trimming removed 0 bases from V and 7 bases from J, with 11 bases in between. The CDR3 runs to 13 residues. Germline V gene sequence: CDR1 SGHRS, CDR2 YFSETQ. Full variable domain (remainder filled in from reference TRBV5-1 and TRBJ2-7): KAGVTQTPRYLIKTRGQQVTLSCSPISGHRSVSWYQQTPGQGLQFLFEYFSETQRNKGNFPGRFSGRQFSNSRSEMNVSTLELGDSALYLCASSLEVHREQYFGPGTRLTVT.

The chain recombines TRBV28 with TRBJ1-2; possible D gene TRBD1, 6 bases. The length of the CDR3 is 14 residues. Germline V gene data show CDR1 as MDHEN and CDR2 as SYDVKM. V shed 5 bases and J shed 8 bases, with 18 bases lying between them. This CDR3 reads CASSIRTAARGYTF. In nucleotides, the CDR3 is TGTGCCAGCAGTATCCGGACAGCCGCCCGAGGCTACACCTTC.

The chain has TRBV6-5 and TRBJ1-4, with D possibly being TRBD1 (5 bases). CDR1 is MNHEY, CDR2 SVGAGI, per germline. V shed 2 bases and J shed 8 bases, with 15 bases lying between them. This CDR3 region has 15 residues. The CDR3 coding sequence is TGTGCCAGCAGTTACGCAGGGCTGGTGAGGGAAAAACTGTTTTTT. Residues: CASSYAGLVREKLFF.

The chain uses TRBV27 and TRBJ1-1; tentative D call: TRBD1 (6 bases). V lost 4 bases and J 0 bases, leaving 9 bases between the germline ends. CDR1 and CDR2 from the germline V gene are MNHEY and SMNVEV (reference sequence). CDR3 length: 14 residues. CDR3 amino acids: CASSYRDLNTEAFF. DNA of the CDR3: TGTGCCAGCAGTTACAGGGATTTGAACACTGAAGCTTTCTTT.

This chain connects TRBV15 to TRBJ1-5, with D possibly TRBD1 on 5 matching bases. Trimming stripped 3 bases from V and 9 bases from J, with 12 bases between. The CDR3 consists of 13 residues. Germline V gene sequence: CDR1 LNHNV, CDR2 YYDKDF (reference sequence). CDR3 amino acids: CATSRGRGSPQHF. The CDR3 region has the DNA TGTGCCACCAGCAGGGGACGCGGTTCGCCCCAGCATTTT.

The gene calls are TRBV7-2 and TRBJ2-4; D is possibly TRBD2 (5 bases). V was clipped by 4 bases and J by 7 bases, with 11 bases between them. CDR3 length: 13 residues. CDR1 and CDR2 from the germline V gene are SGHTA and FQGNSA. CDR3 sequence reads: CASSSGGGNIQYF. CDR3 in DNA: TGTGCCAGCAGCTCAGGAGGCGGGAACATTCAGTACTTC.